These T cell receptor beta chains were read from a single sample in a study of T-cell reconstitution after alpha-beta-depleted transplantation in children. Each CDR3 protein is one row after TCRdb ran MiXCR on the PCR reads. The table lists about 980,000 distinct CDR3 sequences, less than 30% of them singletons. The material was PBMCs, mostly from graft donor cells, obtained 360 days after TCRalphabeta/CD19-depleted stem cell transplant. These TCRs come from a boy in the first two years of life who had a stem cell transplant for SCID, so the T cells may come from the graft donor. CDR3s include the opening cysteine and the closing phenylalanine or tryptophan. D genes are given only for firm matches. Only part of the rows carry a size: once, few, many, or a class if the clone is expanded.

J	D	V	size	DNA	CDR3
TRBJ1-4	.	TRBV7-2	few	TGTGCCAGCAGCTTCGTCCGGGGCGCTAATGAAAAACTGTTTTTT	CASSFVRGANEKLFF
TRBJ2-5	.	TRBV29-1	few	TGCAGCGTTGTCACATACTGGGAGCAAGAGACCCAGTACTTC	CSVVTYWEQETQYF
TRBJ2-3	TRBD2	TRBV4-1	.	TGCGCCAGCAGCCAAGACCCGTTAGCGGGGGGCTCCAGAGATACGCAGTATTTT	CASSQDPLAGGSRDTQYF
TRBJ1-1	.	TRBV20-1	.	TGCAGTGCTAGCCTACGACAGGCAAACGGAGTAGCTTTCTTT	CSASLRQANGVAFF
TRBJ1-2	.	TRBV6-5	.	TGTGCCAGCAGTTACCTAAGGGGCCCCTATGGCTACACCTTC	CASSYLRGPYGYTF
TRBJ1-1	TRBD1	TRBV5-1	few	TGTGCCAGCAGCCTCCGGGACAGGGGGACTGAAGCTTTCTTT	CASSLRDRGTEAFF
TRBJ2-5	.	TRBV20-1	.	TGCAGTGCTAGATTCCCCCTGGCAGGGGGGAGTGAGACCCAGTACTTC	CSARFPLAGGSETQYF
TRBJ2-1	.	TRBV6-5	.	TGTGCCAGCAGTTACTTTGGGGGGGGCCAGAATGAGCAGTTCTTC	CASSYFGGGQNEQFF
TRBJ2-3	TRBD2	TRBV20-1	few	TGCAGTGCTAGAGATCCCCGGGGGGGCCACACAGATACGCAGTATTTT	CSARDPRGGHTDTQYF
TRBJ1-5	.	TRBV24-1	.	TGTGCCACCAGTGGTGGAGGGCCCTATAGCAATCAGCCCCAGCATTTT	CATSGGGPYSNQPQHF
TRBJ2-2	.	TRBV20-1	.	TGCAGTGCGAGGGACTTTCCGAACACCGGGGAGCTGTTTTTT	CSARDFPNTGELFF
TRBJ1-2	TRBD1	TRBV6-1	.	TGTGCCAGCACCCCGACAGGGGTTAACTATGGCTACACCTTC	CASTPTGVNYGYTF
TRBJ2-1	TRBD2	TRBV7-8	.	TGTGCCAGCAGCTTAGCTTCGGGGGGACTTTACAATGAGCAGTTCTTC	CASSLASGGLYNEQFF
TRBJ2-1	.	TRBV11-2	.	TGTGCCAGCAGCTCAATCGGCGGGGGCGATGAGCAGTTCTTC	CASSSIGGGDEQFF
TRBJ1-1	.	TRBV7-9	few	TGTGCCAGCAGCTTTGACGTTACAGGTAGAGCTTTCTTT	CASSFDVTGRAFF
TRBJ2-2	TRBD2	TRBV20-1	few	TGCAGTGCTAGAGGACTAGCGGGGGGGCTCACCGGGGAGCTGTTTTTT	CSARGLAGGLTGELFF
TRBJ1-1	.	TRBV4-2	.	TGTGCCAGCAGCTCCGAGGCTCGGATGAACACTGAAGCTTTCTTT	CASSSEARMNTEAFF
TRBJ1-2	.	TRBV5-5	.	TGTGCCAGCAGCTTGGTCAGGGTTAACTATGGCTACACCTTC	CASSLVRVNYGYTF
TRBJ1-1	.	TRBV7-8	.	TGTGCCAGCAGCCTTATCCTGGGCTTCGGGGGTGGGAACACTGAAGCTTTCTTT	CASSLILGFGGGNTEAFF
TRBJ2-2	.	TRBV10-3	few	TGTGCCATGTCAGGGGCCCTCGGACCCGGGGAGCTGTTTTTT	CAMSGALGPGELFF
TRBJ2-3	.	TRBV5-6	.	TGTGCCAGCAGCCTAAGGGACAACACAGATACGCAGTATTTT	CASSLRDNTDTQYF
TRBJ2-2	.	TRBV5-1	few	TGCGCCAGCAGCTTATCCGCGGGACCCGGGGAGCTGTTTTTT	CASSLSAGPGELFF
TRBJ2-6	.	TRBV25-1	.	TGTGCCAGCGGTGGGGATCTAGGGGCCAACGTCCTGACTTTC	CASGGDLGANVLTF
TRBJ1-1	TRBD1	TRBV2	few	TGTGCCAGCAGTGCAACAGGGGGCATCGAAGCTTTCTTT	CASSATGGIEAFF
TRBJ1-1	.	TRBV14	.	TGTGCCAGCAGCCAAGCCTTGGGGGGGTCGTTTGAAGCTTTCTTT	CASSQALGGSFEAFF
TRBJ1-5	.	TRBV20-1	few	TGCAGTGCTAGGGGACACGATCAGCCCCAGCATTTT	CSARGHDQPQHF
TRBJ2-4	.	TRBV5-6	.	TGTGCCAGGAGCTCCTGGACCCGAACGCTTCCGAACCAAAACATTCAGTACTTC	CARSSWTRTLPNQNIQYF
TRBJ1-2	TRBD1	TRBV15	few	TGTGCCACCAGCAGAGATCTGGGACAGGGGAGCAGCTACACCTTC	CATSRDLGQGSSYTF
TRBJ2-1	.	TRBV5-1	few	TGCGCCAGCAGCCGGGGATTAACAGGGTGGGATGAGCAGTTCTTC	CASSRGLTGWDEQFF
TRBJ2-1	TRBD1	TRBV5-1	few	TGCGCCAGCACCGCCCCAATGACAGGGGGCGCCTACAATGAGCAGTTCTTC	CASTAPMTGGAYNEQFF
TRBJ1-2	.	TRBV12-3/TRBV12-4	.	TGTGCCAGCAGTTTAAATACAGCTAACTATGGCTACACCTTC	CASSLNTANYGYTF
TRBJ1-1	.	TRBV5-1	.	TGCGCCAGCAGCTTGGCTAGTCTTTTAGGCACTGAAGCTTTCTTT	CASSLASLLGTEAFF
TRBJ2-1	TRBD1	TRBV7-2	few	TGTGCCAGCAGCCCCGTGGCCGGGACAGGGGTCTACAATGAGCAGTTCTTC	CASSPVAGTGVYNEQFF
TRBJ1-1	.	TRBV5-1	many	TGCGCCAGCAGCTTGGCGGGGCCCGACGCTGAAGCTTTCTTT	CASSLAGPDAEAFF
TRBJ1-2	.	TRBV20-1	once	TGCAGTGCTAGGGACAGAAGTTCGTCTGGCTACACCTTC	CSARDRSSSGYTF
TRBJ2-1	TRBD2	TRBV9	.	TGTGCCAGCAGCCCTACTAGCGGCCCTACAACTGAGCAGTTCTTC	CASSPTSGPTTEQFF
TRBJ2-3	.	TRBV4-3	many	TGCGCCAGCAGCCAGGGAACCAGTAGGGCAGATACGCAGTATTTT	CASSQGTSRADTQYF
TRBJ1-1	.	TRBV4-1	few	TGCGCCAGCAGCCAAGATCCAGGAGGGGGCACTGAAGCTTTCTTT	CASSQDPGGGTEAFF
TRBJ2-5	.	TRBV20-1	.	TGCAGTGCTAGTCTCGACTTGGTAGCTCAAGAGACCCAGTACTTC	CSASLDLVAQETQYF
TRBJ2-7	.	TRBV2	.	TGTGCCAGCAGGGGTTCAGGGGTTCAGCAGTACTTC	CASRGSGVQQYF
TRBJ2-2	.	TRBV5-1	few	TGCGCCAGCAGCTTAGCCCAGGGTGGCGCCGGGGAGCTGTTTTTT	CASSLAQGGAGELFF
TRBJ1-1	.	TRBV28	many	TGTGCCAGCAGTTTATCTGGTTCAGGGGTCACTGAAGCTTTCTTT	CASSLSGSGVTEAFF
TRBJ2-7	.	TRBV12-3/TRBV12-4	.	TGTGCCAGCAGTCCTCTCGGGACTCAAGGCGGCTACGAGCAGTACTTC	CASSPLGTQGGYEQYF
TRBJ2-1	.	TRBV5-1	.	TGCGCCAGCAGCTTCATCTGGAATGAGCAGTTCTTC	CASSFIWNEQFF
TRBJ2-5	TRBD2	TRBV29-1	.	TGCAGCGTCAACGGACTAGCGGGGGGGGAGACCCAGTACTTC	CSVNGLAGGETQYF
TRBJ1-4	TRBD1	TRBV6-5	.	TGTGCCAGCAGTTACTGGACAGGGGATAAACTGTTTTTT	CASSYWTGDKLFF
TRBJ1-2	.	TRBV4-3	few	TGCGCCAGCAGCCAAGATCGCGGGGTCCCTTTCTATGGCTACACCTTC	CASSQDRGVPFYGYTF
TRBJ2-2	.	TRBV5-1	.	TGCGCCAGCAGCTTGGTGGGGCAGGACACCGGGGAGCTGTTTTTT	CASSLVGQDTGELFF
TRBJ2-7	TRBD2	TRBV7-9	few	TGTGCCAGCAGCTTAAGCGGGGCAATCTACGAGCAGTACTTC	CASSLSGAIYEQYF
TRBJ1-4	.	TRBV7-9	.	TGTGCCAGCAGCTTAGTGCAAGTCACAGGTTTCGGAAAACTGTTTTTT	CASSLVQVTGFGKLFF
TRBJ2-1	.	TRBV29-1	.	TGCAGCGTTGATGGGGGCCGGGGCAATGAGCAGTTCTTC	CSVDGGRGNEQFF
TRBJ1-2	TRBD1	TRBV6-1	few	TGTGCCAGCAGGGACCAGGGACAGGGCGGTGGCTACACCTTC	CASRDQGQGGGYTF
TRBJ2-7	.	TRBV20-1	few	TGCAGTGCCACTATTAACAGGGCGCTCTACGAGCAGTACTTC	CSATINRALYEQYF
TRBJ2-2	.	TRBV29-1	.	TGCAGCGTAGTGTTCGAGGGGAACACCGGGGAGCTGTTTTTT	CSVVFEGNTGELFF
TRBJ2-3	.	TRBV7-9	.	TGTGCCAGCAGCCCCCCAGGCCGAACAGATACGCAGTATTTT	CASSPPGRTDTQYF
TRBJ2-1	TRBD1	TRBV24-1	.	TGTGCCACCAGTGATTTGCGGGGGACAGGGGCCTACAATGAGCAGTTCTTC	CATSDLRGTGAYNEQFF
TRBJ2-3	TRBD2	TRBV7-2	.	TGTGCCAGCAGCTTCGTTAGCGGGGGCGTCGGGGGGGATACGCAGTATTTT	CASSFVSGGVGGDTQYF